The source of this T cell receptor (beta chain) is a study of blood T cell repertoires in COVID-19. Profiled with immunoSEQ multiplex PCR; TCRdb holds only in-frame clones, not every one. The sample has almost 400,000 clones, approximately 87% seen once. The germline gives CDR1 MNHEY, CDR2 SMNVEV (reference sequence). V lost 7 bases, J lost 6 bases, and 21 bases lay in between. This CDR3 region has 15 residues. V and J are TRBV27 and TRBJ1-1, with a possible D match to TRBD1 (5 bases). The receptor comes from an older woman with COVID-19, enrolled during active disease. Specimen: peripheral blood. The chain's CDR3 is CASNSLVPRGAEAFF. Here the CDR3 DNA reads TGTGCCAGCAATAGTTTGGTACCACGGGGGGCTGAAGCTTTCTTT.